The rows below give T cell receptor beta chains drawn from one sample of a study of T cell repertoires in cytomegalovirus infection. TCRdb re-called the reads through MiXCR, storing one row per CDR3 protein. The sample lists around 200,000 distinct CDR3 sequences; 35% to 40% were seen once. These receptors have no known antigen. Sample: CD8+ T cells from cultured PBMCs, taken from culture after CMV antigen stimulation. The origin of the receptors is a human donor in good health (CMV status not recorded). Some clones in this sample may be carry-over from other donors' samples. The CDR3 runs from the conserved cysteine through the conserved F or W. The D gene is left open where the match is weak. Size tells how often a clone was seen (once, few, many) or the class of an expanded clone, and some rows leave it out.

TRBV6-2/TRBV6-3	once	-	TRBJ1-2	CASRPGRGSDYTF	TGTGCCAGCAGGCCCGGACGGGGGAGCGACTACACCTTC
TRBV12-3/TRBV12-4	-	TRBD2	TRBJ2-2	CASSPLAGSNTGVLFF	TGTGCCAGCAGTCCATTAGCGGGTTCGAACACCGGGGTGCTGTTTTTT
TRBV11-2	many	-	TRBJ2-7	CASSLGQFYEQYF	TGTGCCAGCAGCTTAGGACAGTTCTACGAGCAGTACTTC
TRBV3-1	-	TRBD1	TRBJ1-6	CASSRDSKTGKNSPLHF	TGTGCCAGCAGCCGCGATTCTAAGACAGGGAAAAATTCACCCCTCCACTTT
TRBV7-6	-	-	TRBJ1-5	CASSLQGHQPQHF	TGTGCCAGCAGCTTACAGGGTCATCAGCCCCAGCATTTT
TRBV7-8	few	-	TRBJ1-1	CASSLPSTEAFF	TGTGCCAGCAGCTTACCCAGCACTGAAGCTTTCTTT
TRBV12-3/TRBV12-4	-	-	TRBJ2-5	CASSSPQGGGETQYF	TGTGCCAGCAGTTCACCACAGGGAGGAGGGGAGACCCAGTACTTC
TRBV4-2	few	-	TRBJ2-3	CASSYRGRWESTDTQYF	TGTGCCAGCAGCTACCGAGGTCGGTGGGAGTCCACAGATACGCAGTATTTT
TRBV10-3	-	-	TRBJ1-1	CAISGPDESTEAFF	TGTGCCATCAGTGGCCCGGACGAGAGCACTGAAGCTTTCTTT
TRBV27	-	TRBD2	TRBJ2-3	CASSLDGRALIDTQYF	TGTGCCAGCAGTTTGGACGGGAGGGCCCTCATAGATACGCAGTATTTT
TRBV15	once	TRBD2	TRBJ2-1	CATSETSGRATEQFF	TGTGCCACCAGCGAGACTAGCGGGAGGGCGACTGAGCAGTTCTTC
TRBV5-5	few	-	TRBJ2-7	CASSLRPQDEQYF	TGTGCCAGCAGCTTACGGCCGCAGGACGAGCAGTACTTC
TRBV7-2	-	-	TRBJ2-7	CASSLLDGYEQYF	TGTGCCAGCAGCTTACTAGACGGTTACGAGCAGTACTTC
TRBV20-1	-	-	TRBJ2-1	CSAPTRGVRYNEQFF	TGCAGTGCTCCCACCAGGGGGGTAAGGTACAATGAGCAGTTCTTC
TRBV10-3	few	-	TRBJ1-3	CAITGGDSGNTIYF	TGTGCCATCACGGGCGGAGACTCTGGAAACACCATATATTTT
TRBV4-2	many	TRBD2	TRBJ2-1	CASSQDEIILAGGQVYNEQFF	TGTGCCAGCAGCCAAGATGAAATAATACTAGCGGGAGGTCAAGTGTACAATGAGCAGTTCTTC
TRBV7-2	many	TRBD2	TRBJ2-1	CASSRLHRASGMNEQFF	TGTGCCAGCAGCCGTCTTCATCGGGCTAGCGGGATGAATGAGCAGTTCTTC
TRBV7-3	-	TRBD1	TRBJ1-1	CASSDRGRLNTEAFF	TGTGCCAGCAGCGACAGGGGCCGCCTGAACACTGAAGCTTTCTTT
TRBV7-2	many	-	TRBJ2-5	CASSLAGGETQYF	TGTGCCAGCAGCTTAGCTGGGGGGGAGACCCAGTACTTC
TRBV6-5	-	-	TRBJ2-7	CASSFGRSSYEQYF	TGTGCCAGCAGTTTCGGACGTAGCTCCTACGAGCAGTACTTC
TRBV4-1	-	TRBD1	TRBJ2-7	CASSQGGQGASYEQYF	TGCGCCAGCAGCCAGGGAGGACAGGGGGCATCTTACGAGCAGTACTTC
TRBV25-1	once	TRBD1	TRBJ2-3	CASSASRGTQYF	TGTGCCAGCAGCGCAAGCAGGGGGACGCAGTATTTT
TRBV7-3	few	-	TRBJ1-1	CASSPSGSFLAFF	TGTGCCAGCAGCCCATCCGGGTCTTTTTTAGCTTTCTTT
TRBV12-3/TRBV12-4	-	TRBD1	TRBJ2-1	CASSFPGQGIHFGGEQFF	TGTGCCAGCAGCTTTCCGGGACAGGGAATACATTTTGGGGGTGAGCAGTTCTTC
TRBV7-2	few	TRBD2	TRBJ2-5	CASLAGGTETQYF	TGTGCCAGCCTAGCGGGGGGAACGGAGACCCAGTACTTC
TRBV7-9	few	-	TRBJ1-5	CASSSHGTGRQPQHF	TGTGCCAGCAGCTCCCACGGGACCGGTCGTCAGCCCCAGCATTTT
TRBV7-9	-	-	TRBJ1-2	CASSSDSYGYTF	TGTGCCAGCAGCTCGGACAGCTATGGCTACACCTTC
TRBV13	-	TRBD1	TRBJ2-7	CASSLTGRYPYEQYF	TGTGCCAGCAGCTTGACAGGGAGATATCCCTACGAGCAGTACTTC
TRBV27	-	TRBD1	TRBJ1-2	CASSSDRGSRGYTF	TGTGCCAGCAGTTCAGACAGGGGATCTAGAGGCTACACCTTC
TRBV10-3	-	-	TRBJ2-7	CAISESNYEQYF	TGTGCCATCAGTGAGTCCAACTACGAGCAGTACTTC
TRBV6-5	once	-	TRBJ1-1	CASRPRANTEAFF	TGTGCCAGCAGGCCCCGCGCTAACACTGAAGCTTTCTTT
TRBV7-2	many	-	TRBJ1-2	CASSLVDGPNYGYTF	TGTGCCAGCAGCCTTGTGGACGGCCCAAACTATGGCTACACCTTC
TRBV7-9	-	-	TRBJ1-4	CASSPHPGEEKLFF	TGTGCCAGCAGCCCACACCCGGGGGAGGAAAAACTGTTTTTT
TRBV28	few	-	TRBJ1-2	CASSLFSTAYGYTF	TGTGCCAGCAGTTTATTTTCGACAGCCTATGGCTACACCTTC
TRBV7-8	many	-	TRBJ2-1	CASSSSGTSNNEQFF	TGTGCCAGCAGCTCGTCCGGGACATCAAACAATGAGCAGTTCTTC
TRBV20-1	few	TRBD2	TRBJ2-5	CSARKTLAGVGETQYF	TGCAGTGCTAGAAAAACCCTAGCGGGGGTTGGAGAGACCCAGTACTTC
TRBV7-9	few	TRBD1	TRBJ1-1	CASSLGGTGVPTEAFF	TGTGCCAGCAGCTTAGGCGGGACAGGGGTTCCCACTGAAGCTTTCTTT
TRBV4-1	once	-	TRBJ1-5	CASSQRTENQPQHF	TGCGCCAGCAGCCAAAGGACGGAAAATCAGCCCCAGCATTTT
TRBV7-8	-	-	TRBJ2-5	CASSLRGGGEGVIVGQETQYF	TGTGCCAGCAGCTTAAGAGGGGGGGGAGAGGGGGTTATAGTTGGGCAAGAGACCCAGTACTTC
TRBV7-9	-	-	TRBJ2-4	CASSLISEAKNIQYF	TGTGCCAGCAGCTTGATATCAGAAGCCAAAAACATTCAGTACTTC
TRBV11-2	few	-	TRBJ2-7	CASSLGFKSEQYF	TGTGCCAGCAGCTTAGGCTTTAAGTCCGAGCAGTACTTC
TRBV6-1	few	TRBD1	TRBJ2-6	CASRSGQGRTGANVLTF	TGTGCCAGCAGGTCGGGACAGGGAAGGACTGGGGCCAACGTCCTGACTTTC
TRBV20-1	few	TRBD1	TRBJ1-2	CSASKDRELGGYTF	TGCAGTGCTAGCAAGGACAGGGAATTAGGAGGCTACACCTTC
TRBV5-1	-	-	TRBJ2-1	CASSLVAADNEQFF	TGCGCCAGCAGCTTAGTAGCGGCCGACAATGAGCAGTTCTTC
TRBV7-8	-	-	TRBJ1-2	CASSGRRDPGNYGYTF	TGTGCCAGCAGCGGCCGCCGGGACCCCGGGAACTATGGCTACACCTTC
TRBV11-2	once	TRBD2	TRBJ2-3	CASSRTSGRAQDTQYF	TGTGCCAGCAGTCGGACTAGCGGGAGGGCCCAAGATACGCAGTATTTT
TRBV6-1	-	TRBD1	TRBJ1-2	CASSYTRDSNYGYTF	TGTGCCAGCAGTTACACAAGGGACAGTAACTATGGCTACACCTTC
TRBV7-6	-	-	TRBJ2-2	CASSLDSDRPGSTGELFF	TGTGCCAGCAGCTTAGACTCGGACAGACCGGGAAGCACCGGGGAGCTGTTTTTT
TRBV7-9	few	-	TRBJ1-5	CASSLSRAEGQPQHF	TGTGCCAGCAGCTTAAGCCGGGCTGAAGGTCAGCCCCAGCATTTT
TRBV6-1	few	TRBD2	TRBJ2-3	CASSEKGSGRALSRTQYF	TGTGCCAGCAGTGAAAAAGGTAGCGGGAGAGCCCTTAGCCGTACGCAGTATTTT
TRBV7-8	-	-	TRBJ2-4	CASSLKENLAKNIQYF	TGTGCCAGCAGCTTAAAGGAGAATCTAGCCAAAAACATTCAGTACTTC
TRBV7-3	few	TRBD1	TRBJ2-7	CASSAGTGLGEQYF	TGTGCCAGCAGCGCCGGGACAGGGTTAGGAGAGCAGTACTTC
TRBV28	-	TRBD1	TRBJ2-6	CASSLRDRGKPGANVLTF	TGTGCCAGCAGTTTACGCGACAGGGGGAAGCCTGGGGCCAACGTCCTGACTTTC
TRBV7-4	once	-	TRBJ2-7	CASSLVSAYYEQYF	TGTGCCAGCAGCTTAGTATCGGCGTACTACGAGCAGTACTTC
TRBV5-5	once	-	TRBJ2-2	CASSPEGGWTGELFF	TGTGCCAGCAGCCCGGAGGGCGGCTGGACCGGGGAGCTGTTTTTT